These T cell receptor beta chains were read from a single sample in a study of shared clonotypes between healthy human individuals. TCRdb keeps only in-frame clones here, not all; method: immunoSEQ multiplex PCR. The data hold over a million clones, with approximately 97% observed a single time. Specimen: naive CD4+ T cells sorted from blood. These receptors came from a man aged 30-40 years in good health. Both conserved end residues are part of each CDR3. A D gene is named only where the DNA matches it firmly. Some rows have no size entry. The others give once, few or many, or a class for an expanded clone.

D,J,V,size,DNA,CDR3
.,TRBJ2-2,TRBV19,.,TGTGCCAGTAAGAGGGGGAGGGGCGGGACCCTCACCGGGGAGCTGTTTTTT,CASKRGRGGTLTGELFF
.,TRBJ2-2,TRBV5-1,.,TGCGCCAGCAGCTTGGCTAGCGTTAACACCGGGGAGCTGTTTTTT,CASSLASVNTGELFF
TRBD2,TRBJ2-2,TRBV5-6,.,TGTGCCAGCAGCCCCGCACTAGCGGGAGGTCGCACCGGGGAGCTGTTTTTT,CASSPALAGGRTGELFF
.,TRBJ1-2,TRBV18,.,TGTGCCAGCTCACTGGACAGCTTCCTCTATGGCTACACCTTC,CASSLDSFLYGYTF
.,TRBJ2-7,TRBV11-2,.,TGTGCCAGCAGCTTAGTAGGAGGGGGAAAGGGCGAGCAGTACTTC,CASSLVGGGKGEQYF
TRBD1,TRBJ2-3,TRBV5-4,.,TGTGCCAGCAACCCCGGGACAGGCAGCACAGATACGCAGTATTTT,CASNPGTGSTDTQYF
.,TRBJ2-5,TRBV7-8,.,TGTGCCAGCAGCTCCCTAAGGGCGGAGACCCAGTACTTC,CASSSLRAETQYF
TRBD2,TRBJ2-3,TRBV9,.,TGTGCCAGCAGCGCCAGGATCAGCGGGAGGGCCACAGATACGCAGTATTTT,CASSARISGRATDTQYF
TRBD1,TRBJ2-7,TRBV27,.,TGTGCCAGCAGTCGGACAGGGTCCTACGAGCAGTACTTC,CASSRTGSYEQYF
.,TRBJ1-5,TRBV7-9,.,TGTGCCAGCAGCTTAGGCGGATTTTCTAGCAATCAGCCCCAGCATTTT,CASSLGGFSSNQPQHF
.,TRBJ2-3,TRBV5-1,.,TGCGCCAGCAGCTTGACGGGCAGATCGACAGATACGCAGTATTTT,CASSLTGRSTDTQYF
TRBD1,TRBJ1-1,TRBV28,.,TGTGCCAGCAGGCGGGGACAGGGGAGAACTGAAGCTTTCTTT,CASRRGQGRTEAFF
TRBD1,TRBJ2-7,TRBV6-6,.,TGTGCCAGCAGTTCTCCCGGGACAGGGAAGGACGAGCAGTACTTC,CASSSPGTGKDEQYF
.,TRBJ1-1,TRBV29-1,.,TGCAGCGTTGATGGGACACCCATGAGCACTGAAGCTTTCTTT,CSVDGTPMSTEAFF
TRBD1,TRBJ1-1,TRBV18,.,TGTGCCAGCTCACCAAAAGGACAGGGTGGGAACACTGAAGCTTTCTTT,CASSPKGQGGNTEAFF
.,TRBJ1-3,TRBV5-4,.,TGTGCCAGCAGCTTGAACCCAGGGTCTGGTGGAAACACCATATATTTT,CASSLNPGSGGNTIYF
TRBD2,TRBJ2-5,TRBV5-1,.,TGCGCCAGCAGCTTGGGGGGACTAGCGGAAGAGACCCAGTACTTC,CASSLGGLAEETQYF
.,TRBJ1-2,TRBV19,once,TGTGCCAGTAGTATTGCTCGATTTTCGACAGCCCCTAACTATGGCTACACCTTC,CASSIARFSTAPNYGYTF
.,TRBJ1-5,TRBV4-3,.,TGCGCCAGATGGGGGCTGAATCAGCCCCAGCATTTT,CARWGLNQPQHF
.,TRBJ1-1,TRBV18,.,TGTGCCAGCTCACCCCTCGGGGGGCGTATCTCTGAAGCTTTCTTT,CASSPLGGRISEAFF
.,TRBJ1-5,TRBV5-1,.,TGCGCCAGCAGCCTGGATGGTCAGCCCCAGCATTTT,CASSLDGQPQHF
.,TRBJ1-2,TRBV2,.,TGTGCCAGCAGTGAAAGGAACCAGGACGAGGGTACCTTC,CASSERNQDEGTF
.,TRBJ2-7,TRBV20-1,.,TGCAGTGCTAGTTTAGTTTACGAGCAGTACTTC,CSASLVYEQYF
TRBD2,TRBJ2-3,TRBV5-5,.,TGTGCCAGCAGCCTACGACTAGCGGGAGGTTCAGATACGCAGTATTTT,CASSLRLAGGSDTQYF
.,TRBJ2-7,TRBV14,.,TGTGCCAGCAGCCCCGGGACATTCGGGGAGCAGTACTTC,CASSPGTFGEQYF
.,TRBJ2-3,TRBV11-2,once,TGTGCCAGCAGCTTAGCTGGTTCAGGTACGCAGTATTTT,CASSLAGSGTQYF
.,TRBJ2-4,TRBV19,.,TGTGCCAGTAACTTGGGGCAGGGAGGAAACATTCAGTACTTC,CASNLGQGGNIQYF
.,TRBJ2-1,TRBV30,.,TGTGCCTGGAGTGTACCGGGGAAGGTCTCCTACAATGAGCAGTTCTTC,CAWSVPGKVSYNEQFF
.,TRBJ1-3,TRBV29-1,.,TGCAGCGTTGAAGGAGGCCGGGGGTCTACTGGAAACACCATATATTTT,CSVEGGRGSTGNTIYF
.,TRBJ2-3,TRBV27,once,TGTGCCAGCAGTTCCAATCCCCCCACAGATACGCAGTATTTT,CASSSNPPTDTQYF
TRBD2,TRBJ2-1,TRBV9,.,TGTGCCAGCAGCGTAGCTGGCGGGAGGGAGAATGAGCAGTTCTTC,CASSVAGGRENEQFF
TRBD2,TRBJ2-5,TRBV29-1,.,TGCAGCGTTTATGTCTCACCCCTAGCGGGGGGAAAAGAGACCCAGTACTTC,CSVYVSPLAGGKETQYF
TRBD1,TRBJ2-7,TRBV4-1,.,TGCGCCAGCAGCCAAACGGGACAGGGGTACGAGCAGTACTTC,CASSQTGQGYEQYF
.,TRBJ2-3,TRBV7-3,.,TGTGCCAGCAGCTTAACCCTTCAAGCAGATACGCAGTATTTT,CASSLTLQADTQYF
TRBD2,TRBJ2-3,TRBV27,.,TGTGCCAGCAGTTTATGGCTAGCGGGAGCCACAGATACGCAGTATTTT,CASSLWLAGATDTQYF
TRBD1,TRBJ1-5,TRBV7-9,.,TGTGCCAGCAGCTCGACAGGGTTGAGCAATCAGCCCCAGCATTTT,CASSSTGLSNQPQHF
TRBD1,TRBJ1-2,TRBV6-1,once,TGTGCCAGCAGCCTAGGACAGGGGAATAACTATGGCTACACCTTC,CASSLGQGNNYGYTF
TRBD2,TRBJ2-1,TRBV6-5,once,TGTGCCAGCAGTCCCGTGGTAGCGGGAGCTGAGCAGTTCTTC,CASSPVVAGAEQFF
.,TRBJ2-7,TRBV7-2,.,TGTGCCAGCAGCCCGGCACGGACACCATACGAGCAGTACTTC,CASSPARTPYEQYF
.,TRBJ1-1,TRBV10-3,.,TGTGCCATCAGTTGGACATTGAGGGACACTGAAGCTTTCTTT,CAISWTLRDTEAFF
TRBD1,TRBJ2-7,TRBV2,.,TGTGCCAGCGCCGACAGGGGATCAGGAGAGCAGTACTTC,CASADRGSGEQYF
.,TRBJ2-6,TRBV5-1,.,TGCGCCAGCACGACGGGGGGCCGCCTCTCTGGGGCCAACGTCCTGACTTTC,CASTTGGRLSGANVLTF
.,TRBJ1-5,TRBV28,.,TGTGCCAGCAGTTTCCCCCGGCATCAGCCCCAGCATTTT,CASSFPRHQPQHF
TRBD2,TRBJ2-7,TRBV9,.,TGTGCCAGCAGCTCGGGACTACTCTCCTACGAGCAGTACTTC,CASSSGLLSYEQYF
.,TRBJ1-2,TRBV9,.,TGTGCCAGCAGCGCCCCCCCCGGACTCGTCTATGGCTACACCTTC,CASSAPPGLVYGYTF
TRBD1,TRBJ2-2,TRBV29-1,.,TGCAGCGTTGCACCGACAGGGGCGAACACCGGGGAGCTGTTTTTT,CSVAPTGANTGELFF
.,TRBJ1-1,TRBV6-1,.,TGTGCCAGCAGTGAAGCCCCCGTCCCTGGACAGCGATTT,CASSEAPVPGQRF
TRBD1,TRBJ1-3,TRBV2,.,TGTGCCAGCAGCGGGGACAGCGGAGGAAACACCATATATTTT,CASSGDSGGNTIYF
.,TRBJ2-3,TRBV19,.,TGTGCCAGTAGTCTGACAGGAGGGATGTTTGTTTATACGCAGTATTTT,CASSLTGGMFVYTQYF
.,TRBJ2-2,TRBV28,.,TGTGCCAGCAGTTCGGGTCAGGGTCCCACCGGGGAGCTGTTTTTT,CASSSGQGPTGELFF
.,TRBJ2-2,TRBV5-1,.,TGCGCCAGCAGCGGGGACACCCGGGACACCGGGGAGCTGTTTTTT,CASSGDTRDTGELFF
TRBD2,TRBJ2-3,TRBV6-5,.,TGTGCCACTTGGGACTACCCCACAGATACGCAGTATTTT,CATWDYPTDTQYF
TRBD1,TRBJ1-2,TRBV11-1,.,TGTGCCAGCAGCTTAGGACAGGGCTATGGCTACACCTTC,CASSLGQGYGYTF
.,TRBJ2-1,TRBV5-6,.,TGTGCCAGCAGCTTGGGGACTACCTATGAGCAGTTCTTC,CASSLGTTYEQFF
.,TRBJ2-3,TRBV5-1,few,TGCGCCAGCAGGTCTTTTGGACAGCTAATGTCTAGCACAGATACGCAGTATTTT,CASRSFGQLMSSTDTQYF